Presented here are 24 T cell receptor beta chains from one specimen sequenced in a study of blood T cell repertoires in COVID-19. The repertoire was sequenced with immunoSEQ multiplex PCR; TCRdb's copy has only in-frame clones and lacks some. The data hold 250,000 or so clones, with over 80% observed a single time. What was sequenced was peripheral blood. All receptors derive from a man younger than 40 with COVID-19, enrolled during active disease.

The chain has TRBV28 and TRBJ1-4, with 7 bases aligning to TRBD1. CDR1 and CDR2 from the germline V gene are MDHEN and SYDVKM. This CDR3 spans 17 amino acids. The J segment lost 5 bases and the V segment lost 7 bases, leaving 16 bases of the junction unmatched. CDR3 protein: CASTTLGPRGENEKLFF. For the CDR3, the DNA is TGTGCCAGCACGACCCTGGGCCCCAGGGGGGAGAATGAAAAACTGTTTTTT. The whole variable domain, remainder taken from reference TRBV28 and TRBJ1-4, is DVKVTQSSRYLVKRTGEKVFLECVQDMDHENMFWYRQDPGLGLRLIYFSYDVKMKEKGDIPEGYSVSREKKERFSLILESASTNQTSMYLCASTTLGPRGENEKLFFGSGTQLSVL.

This chain links TRBV12-3 or TRBV12-4 with TRBJ2-7; no clear D gene. The V end lost 3 bases, the J end lost 3 bases, and 6 bases lay between the germline ends. This CDR3 has 12 amino acids. CDR3 residues: CASSFANYEQYF. In nucleotides, the CDR3 is TGTGCCAGCAGTTTCGCGAACTACGAGCAGTACTTC.

In this sample, this clone turned up a few times. The chain recombines TRBV9 with TRBJ1-1; D is uncertain. The CDR3 is 15 residues long. The ends were cut back, 4 bases at V and 3 bases at J, with 16 bases in the middle. Germline loops: CDR1 SGDLS, CDR2 YYNGEE. CDR3 coding DNA: TGTGCCAGCAGCCCCCATTCGGGAAGCGACACTGAAGCTTTCTTT. Translation gives CASSPHSGSDTEAFF.

This chain uses TRBV5-1 with TRBJ2-2; D gene unclear. With 0 bases removed from V and 4 bases from J, the gap between germline ends came to 7 bases. The CDR3 length is 14 residues. CDR1 SGHRS and CDR2 YFSETQ come from the germline V gene. CDR3 sequence: CASSLVLRTGELFF. In DNA, the CDR3 is TGCGCCAGCAGCTTGGTACTCCGCACCGGGGAGCTGTTTTTT. Using reference TRBV5-1 and TRBJ2-2 for the parts outside the CDR3, the full variable domain is KAGVTQTPRYLIKTRGQQVTLSCSPISGHRSVSWYQQTPGQGLQFLFEYFSETQRNKGNFPGRFSGRQFSNSRSEMNVSTLELGDSALYLCASSLVLRTGELFFGEGSRLTVL.

The chain joins TRBV15 to TRBJ1-1; D uncertain. Germline CDR1 LNHNV, CDR2 YYDKDF (reference sequence). The CDR3 has 14 residues. With 3 bases removed from V and 2 bases from J, the gap between germline ends came to 10 bases. CDR3 nucleotide sequence: TGTGCCACCAGCAGGGGGAGACCTAACACTGAAGCTTTCTTT. This encodes CATSRGRPNTEAFF.

The V and J genes are TRBV7-6 and TRBJ1-1; 8 bases are shared with TRBD1. The CDR3 extends over 16 amino acids. Germline lookup yields CDR1 SGHVS and CDR2 FNYEAQ. V shed 1 base, J shed 8 bases, and the junction held 12 bases outside the gene matches. CDR3 sequence: CASSLEPMGQGAEAFF. In nucleotides, the CDR3 is TGTGCCAGCAGCTTAGAACCCATGGGGCAGGGGGCGGAAGCTTTCTTT. The entire variable domain, with the rest obtained from reference TRBV7-6 and TRBJ1-1, is as follows: GAGVSQSPRYKVTKRGQDVALRCDPISGHVSLYWYRQALGQGPEFLTYFNYEAQQDKSGLPNDRFSAERPEGSISTLTIQRTEQRDSAMYRCASSLEPMGQGAEAFFGQGTRLTVV.

V is TRBV6-2 or TRBV6-3 and J is TRBJ1-1, with 8 nucleotides matching TRBD1. Germline-derived CDR1 and CDR2 are MNHEY and SVGEGT. J was trimmed by 0 bases and V by 5 bases; bases with no gene match: 5. The CDR3 has 15 residues. The CDR3 DNA reads as TGTGCCAGCAGTCCGGGACAGGTACTGAACACTGAAGCTTTCTTT. It codes for CASSPGQVLNTEAFF.

V is TRBV12-2 and J is TRBJ1-4; the table's D call, TRBD1, was not checked against the DNA. TRBV12-2 is a listed pseudogene. The CDR3 runs to 17 residues. The CDR3 reads CASRLCSWGRHSEKLFF. The CDR3 nucleotides are TGTGCAAGTCGCTTATGTTCTTGGGGGCGGCATAGTGAAAAACTGTTTTTT.

The chain is built from TRBV7-2 and TRBJ1-1; D not resolved. The CDR3 is made up of 14 amino acids. The germline V gene has CDR1 SGHTA and CDR2 FQGNSA. V was pared by 2 bases and J by 0 bases, with 7 bases between. The CDR3 DNA follows: TGTGCCAGCAGCTTAACGGGGATGAACACTGAAGCTTTCTTT. Translated: CASSLTGMNTEAFF.

The chain combines TRBV2 with TRBJ1-6; 9 nucleotides align to TRBD1. With V trimmed by 5 bases and J by 8 bases, 4 bases remained unmatched. The CDR3 totals 14 residues. Germline V gene lookup returns CDR1 SNHLY and CDR2 FYNNEI. The CDR3 DNA is TGTGCCAGCAGTTACAGGGGGCATGATTCACCCCTCCACTTT. Its translation: CASSYRGHDSPLHF.

The V and J genes are TRBV19 and TRBJ2-7; D is possibly TRBD2 (6 bases). CDR3 length: 15 amino acids. The V and J ends lost 5 bases and 1 base respectively, with 15 bases between them. CDR1 and CDR2 (germline): LNHDA, SQIVND (reference sequence). The CDR3 coding sequence is TGTGCCAGTAGTTTAACCGGAGGGAGGTCCTACGAGCAGTACTTC. The encoded protein is CASSLTGGRSYEQYF.

The chain couples TRBV3-1 (or the pseudogene TRBV3-2) to TRBJ2-7; 8 positions match TRBD2. The CDR3 sequence is 14 residues long. The V and J ends lost 3 bases and 0 bases, in that order; junction bases with no gene match: 1. Germline V CDR1 and CDR2: LGHDT, YNNKEL (reference sequence). The CDR3 sequence is CASSQTSDSYEQYF. The DNA of the CDR3 is TGTGCCAGCAGCCAGACTAGCGACTCCTACGAGCAGTACTTC.

The gene calls are TRBV30 and TRBJ1-5; 12 nucleotides agree with TRBD1. V shed 5 bases, J shed 0 bases, and the junction held 2 bases outside the gene matches. Germline V gene lookup returns CDR1 GTSNPN and CDR2 SVGIG (reference sequence). The CDR3 extends over 15 amino acids. The CDR3 DNA reads TGTGCCTGGGGGACAGGGGGCAATAGCAATCAGCCCCAGCATTTT. The encoded protein is CAWGTGGNSNQPQHF.

This chain connects TRBV6-6 to TRBJ1-2; 8 bases map to TRBD1. The germline CDR1 and CDR2 sequences are MNHNY and SVGAGI (reference sequence). There are 15 residues in the CDR3. V was pared by 4 bases and J by 3 bases, with 7 bases of the junction left unmatched. The CDR3 loop is CASSSRTGIHYGYTF. The CDR3 region has the DNA TGTGCCAGCAGTTCTCGGACAGGGATCCACTATGGCTACACCTTC.

The chain joins TRBV7-8 to TRBJ1-4, with D maybe TRBD1 (5 bases). Trimming pared 5 bases from V and 8 bases from J, leaving 21 bases between. The CDR3 loop spans 16 amino acids. In germline, CDR1 is SGHVS, CDR2 FQNEAQ. CDR3 nucleotide sequence: TGTGCCAGCAGCCCCAGCGGCGGGACGCTGGGGGAAAAACTGTTTTTT. Amino acids: CASSPSGGTLGEKLFF.

CDR3 sequence: CASSPLQGSYNEQFF. The CDR3 nucleotides read TGTGCCAGCAGCCCACTTCAGGGTTCCTACAATGAGCAGTTCTTC. The chain uses TRBV7-2 and TRBJ2-1; a weak D match, TRBD1 (5 bases). Trimming shortened V by 5 bases and J by 1 base, and 12 bases separated the two germline ends. Germline-derived CDR1 and CDR2 are SGHTA and FQGNSA. This CDR3 region has 15 residues.

The count of this clone is one. The chain has TRBV7-2 and TRBJ2-7; a weak D match, TRBD1 (5 bases). This CDR3 spans 14 amino acids. Germline assignment: CDR1 SGHTA and CDR2 FQGNSA. V dropped 1 base and J dropped 2 bases, with 9 bases sitting between them. In DNA, the CDR3 is TGTGCCAGCAGCTTAGACTGGGGCCCCTACGAGCAGTACTTC. Its translation: CASSLDWGPYEQYF.

The chain uses TRBV4-3 and TRBJ1-6; 7 bases are shared with TRBD1. Germline V gives CDR1 LGHNA, CDR2 YSLEER. The CDR3 covers 15 residues. V shed 8 bases, J shed 4 bases, and the junction held 8 bases outside the gene matches. CDR3 residues: CASSSDRSYNSPLHF. The CDR3 bases are TGCGCCAGCTCCTCGGACAGGTCTTATAATTCACCCCTCCACTTT.

A single count supports this clone. The chain employs TRBV24-1 and TRBJ1-2; D gene ambiguous. The V and J ends lost 4 bases and 2 bases respectively, with 4 bases between them. This CDR3 spans 12 amino acids. Germline-derived CDR1 and CDR2 are KGHDR and SFDVKD. The CDR3: CATSDANYGYTF. The CDR3 bases are TGTGCCACCAGTGACGCGAACTATGGCTACACCTTC.

The rearrangement joins TRBV28 to TRBJ2-1; 12 nucleotides match TRBD2. The germline V gene has CDR1 MDHEN and CDR2 SYDVKM. The CDR3 covers 19 residues. J was trimmed by 4 bases and V by 1 base; bases with no gene match: 11. This chain's CDR3 is CASSLLDLRTSGIYNEQFF. In DNA form, the CDR3 reads TGTGCCAGCAGTTTATTGGACTTGAGGACTAGCGGGATTTACAATGAGCAGTTCTTC.

The chain couples TRBV4-1 to TRBJ2-5; D might be TRBD2 (5 bases). Germline V lookup: CDR1 MGHRA, CDR2 YSYEKL. This CDR3 is 14 amino acids long. Trimming shortened V by 1 base and J by 3 bases, and 9 bases separated the two germline ends. The CDR3 nucleotides read TGCGCCAGCAGCCAAGGGCTAGCAGAAGAGACCCAGTACTTC. This sequence encodes CASSQGLAEETQYF.

The V call is TRBV28, the J call TRBJ1-1, with a possible D match to TRBD1 (6 bases). The CDR3 extends over 15 amino acids. Germline V lookup: CDR1 MDHEN, CDR2 SYDVKM. V lost 4 bases to trimming and J lost 4 bases, with 16 bases between them. The CDR3 is CASSSGGGAGTEAFF. The DNA for the CDR3 is TGTGCCAGCAGTTCCGGGGGGGGCGCGGGCACTGAAGCTTTCTTT.

V is TRBV14 and J is TRBJ2-2, with 10 nucleotides matching TRBD1. With 3 bases clipped from V and 3 bases from J, the junction kept 4 bases outside the gene matches. This CDR3 is built from 16 residues. CDR1 and CDR2 from the germline V gene are SGHDN and FVKESK. The CDR3 here is CASSQGTGAYTGELFF. The CDR3 coding sequence is TGTGCCAGCAGCCAGGGGACAGGGGCGTACACCGGGGAGCTGTTTTTT.

The chain employs TRBV5-6 and TRBJ2-5; 13 bases are shared with TRBD2. CDR3 length: 16 residues. The V and J ends lost 3 bases and 1 base, in that order; junction bases with no gene match: 3. Germline lookup yields CDR1 SGHDT and CDR2 YYEEEE. CDR3 sequence (DNA): TGTGCCAGCAGCTCTGGGACTAGCGGGACCCAAGAGACCCAGTACTTC. The encoded protein is CASSSGTSGTQETQYF.